What follows are 32 T cell receptor beta chains derived from one specimen sequenced in a study of T-cell memory formation after mild COVID-19. TCRdb analysed the 5' RACE reads with MiXCR anew, one entry per CDR3 protein. Seen here are 400,000 to 550,000 distinct CDR3 sequences, nearly 25% observed once, and the top ten hold around an eighth. The material sequenced was PBMCs or a T cell subset sorted from them (not recorded which). These receptors were collected from an adult woman who had mild COVID-19 (a few samples of this study predate the infection). Cell type and time point are not known.

This clonotype was counted ten times or more. The chain joins TRBV6-6 to TRBJ2-1, with TRBD2 matching over 9 bases. V dropped 5 bases and J dropped 3; count of bases not matched to a gene: 2. The CDR3 consists of 14 residues. Per germline, CDR1 MNHNY and CDR2 SVGAGI (reference sequence). Written as DNA, the CDR3 is TGTGCCAGCAGTCTAGCGGGGCGCTACAATGAGCAGTTCTTC. This encodes CASSLAGRYNEQFF.

The rearrangement joins TRBV7-6 to TRBJ2-7, with 7 bases identical to TRBD1. The trim removed 1 base at V and 2 bases at J, leaving 5 bases unmatched. CDR1 and CDR2 from the germline V gene are SGHVS and FNYEAQ. The length of the CDR3 is 15 residues. The CDR3 DNA follows: TGTGCCAGCAGCTTAGAACTAGGGACAGCCTACGAGCAGTACTTC. It is translated as CASSLELGTAYEQYF. Looking up the rest from reference TRBV7-6 and TRBJ2-7 gives the full variable domain: GAGVSQSPRYKVTKRGQDVALRCDPISGHVSLYWYRQALGQGPEFLTYFNYEAQQDKSGLPNDRFSAERPEGSISTLTIQRTEQRDSAMYRCASSLELGTAYEQYFGPGTRLTVT.

V and J are TRBV30 and TRBJ2-1; either TRBD1 or TRBD2 may fit D (6 bases each). There are 14 residues in the CDR3. V gave up 4 bases and J gave up 1 base, with 11 bases separating them. The germline V gene has CDR1 GTSNPN and CDR2 SVGIG (reference sequence). CDR3: CAWTKGGSYNEQFF. CDR3 sequence (DNA): TGTGCCTGGACGAAGGGGGGATCCTACAATGAGCAGTTCTTC. The full variable domain, rest sourced from reference TRBV30 and TRBJ2-1, is SQTIHQWPATLVQPVGSPLSLECTVEGTSNPNLYWYRQAAGRGLQLLFYSVGIGQISSEVPQNLSASRPQDRQFILSSKKLLLSDSGFYLCAWTKGGSYNEQFFGPGTRLTVL.

For the CDR3, the DNA is TGTGCCAGCAGCCCTAAGGCTAGCGGACCCTACGAGCAGTACTTC. Its protein product is CASSPKASGPYEQYF. V gene TRBV11-3 combines with J gene TRBJ2-7; the match to TRBD2 covers 7 bases. This CDR3 contains 15 residues. The germline V gene encodes CDR1 SGHNT and CDR2 YENEEA. Losses at the gene ends were 5 bases for V and 2 bases for J; bases not matched to a gene: 9.

This clonotype was counted a few times. The chain links TRBV18 to TRBJ1-3; D not certain. Trimming took off 3 bases at V and 3 bases at J, with 6 bases between the two ends. The length of the CDR3 is 13 residues. Germline V gene lookup returns CDR1 KGHSH and CDR2 LQKENI. CDR3 in amino acids: CASSPNDGNTIYF. The CDR3 DNA follows: TGTGCCAGCTCACCGAATGATGGAAACACCATATATTTT. The full variable domain, its missing parts supplied by reference TRBV18 and TRBJ1-3, is NAGVMQNPRHLVRRRGQEARLRCSPMKGHSHVYWYRQLPEEGLKFMVYLQKENIIDESGMPKERFSAEFPKEGPSILRIQQVVRGDSAAYFCASSPNDGNTIYFGEGSWLTVV.

As to this clonotype: Sequence at one end of the junction differs from germline and may be a read error. The gene calls are TRBV12-3 or TRBV12-4 and TRBJ2-5; TRBD2 agrees at 8 bases. The CDR3 contains 14 residues. The CDR3: CASTRPGGLETQNF. DNA of the CDR3: TGTGCCAGCACCCGGCCGGGGGGGCTAGAGACCCAGAACTTC.

This sequence joins TRBV5-4 and TRBJ2-7; TRBD1 agrees at 8 bases. The V and J ends lost 3 bases and 7 bases, in that order; junction bases with no gene match: 15. CDR1 is SGHNT, CDR2 YYREEE, per germline (reference sequence). There are 16 residues in the CDR3. This chain's CDR3 is CASSSTNPGQDREQYF. The CDR3 bases are TGTGCCAGCAGCTCTACCAATCCGGGACAGGACCGAGAGCAGTACTTC.

The chain employs TRBV7-3 and TRBJ2-2; 7 bases align to TRBD2. Germline loops: CDR1 SGHTA, CDR2 FQGTGA. V gave up 2 bases and J gave up 1 base; unmatched junction bases: 7. The CDR3 runs 17 residues. The CDR3, as DNA: TGTGCCAGCAGCTTATATTGGCTAGCGGTGAACACCGGGGAGCTGTTTTTT. Protein: CASSLYWLAVNTGELFF.

The chain links TRBV15 to TRBJ2-5; D not resolved. The ends were cut back, 3 bases at V and 4 bases at J, with 12 bases in the middle. CDR1 and CDR2 from the germline V gene are LNHNV and YYDKDF (reference sequence). The CDR3 runs to 14 residues. The CDR3, as DNA: TGTGCCACCAGCAGGCCGGTCTTGCGAGAGACCCAGTACTTC. It codes for CATSRPVLRETQYF.

This clonotype was seen a handful of times. The chain joins TRBV6-6 to TRBJ2-5, with 8 bases identical to TRBD1. Losses at the gene ends were 6 bases for V and 5 bases for J; bases not matched to a gene: 8. CDR1 is MNHNY and CDR2 is SVGAGI in the germline V gene (reference sequence). The CDR3 is 14 amino acids. CDR3 region: CASRTQGAGETQYF. As DNA, the CDR3 is TGTGCCAGCAGGACGCAGGGGGCAGGGGAGACCCAGTACTTC.

The sample holds a few counts of this clonotype. The chain recombines TRBV7-8 with TRBJ1-2; 7 bases fit TRBD1. This CDR3 is built from 15 residues. The V gene end was trimmed by 5 bases and the J gene end by 6 bases; junction bases not matched to a gene: 12. Germline CDR1 and CDR2: SGHVS and FQNEAQ. The CDR3 nucleotides are TGTGCCAGCAGCCAGACCCCACAGGGGAGGCATGGCTACACCTTC. This sequence encodes CASSQTPQGRHGYTF. The variable domain in full, with the rest retrieved from reference TRBV7-8 and TRBJ1-2, is GAGVSQSPRYKVAKRGQDVALRCDPISGHVSLFWYQQALGQGPEFLTYFQNEAQLDKSGLPSDRFFAERPEGSVSTLKIQRTQQEDSAVYLCASSQTPQGRHGYTFGSGTRLTVV.

There are a few counts of this clonotype. This CDR3 reads CASQGLIPGPQHF. The CDR3 nucleotides are TGTGCCAGCCAAGGCCTTATACCGGGGCCCCAGCATTTT. The V call is TRBV2, the J call TRBJ1-5, with D unresolved. The CDR3 consists of 13 residues. V lost 8 bases and J 9 bases, leaving 17 bases between the germline ends. Germline values: CDR1 SNHLY, CDR2 FYNNEI.

This clonotype was counted ten times or more. The CDR3 sequence is CAWRWGVDTGELFF. The CDR3 nucleotides are TGTGCCTGGAGGTGGGGGGTCGACACCGGGGAGCTGTTTTTT. The chain recombines TRBV30 with TRBJ2-2; a possible D gene is TRBD2 (6 bases). The CDR3 has 14 amino acids. Germline V gives CDR1 GTSNPN, CDR2 SVGIG (reference sequence). Deletions cut 3 bases from V and 3 bases from J, with 11 bases between.

This chain connects TRBV7-9 to TRBJ1-4; 9 bases map to TRBD1. CDR3 size: 17 residues. Germline CDR1 SEHNR, CDR2 FQNEAQ (reference sequence). The J segment lost 4 bases and the V segment lost 5 bases, leaving 11 bases of the junction unmatched. CDR3 nucleotide sequence: TGTGCCAGCAGCGGAGGACAGGGGAGGGGGGGTAATGAAAAACTGTTTTTT. Encoded protein: CASSGGQGRGGNEKLFF.

The table lists this clonotype with a few counts. V usage is TRBV10-2 and J usage is TRBJ2-3, with D possibly being TRBD2 (6 bases). CDR1 WSHSY and CDR2 SAAADI come from the germline V gene. CDR3 length equals 12 residues. Trimming left V 8 bases short and J 2 bases short, with 8 bases between. The CDR3 protein is CASGGSTDTQYF. DNA for the CDR3: TGCGCCAGCGGGGGGTCCACAGATACGCAGTATTTT.

This clonotype has only a few counts. The rearrangement joins TRBV10-3 to TRBJ1-6; the D gene is possibly TRBD1 (6 bases). The CDR3 is made up of 16 amino acids. From germline, CDR1 is ENHRY and CDR2 SYGVKD. Trimming took off 3 bases at V and 0 bases at J, with 9 bases between the two ends. Written as DNA, the CDR3 is TGTGCCATCAGTGATACAGGGAGCTCCTATAATTCACCCCTCCACTTT. The encoded protein is CAISDTGSSYNSPLHF.

V gene TRBV20-1 combines with J gene TRBJ2-1; tentatively, D is TRBD2 (5 bases). The DNA matches TRBJ2-7 better at its end, which makes the J call doubtful. The CDR3 contains 12 residues. CDR1 is DFQATT, CDR2 SNEGSKA, per germline (reference sequence). The CDR3 sequence is CSATRREYEQYF. In DNA, the CDR3 is TGCAGTGCTACCCGACGGGAATACGAGCAGTACTTC.

A few counts support this clonotype. The J gene is TRBJ1-6, the V gene TRBV24-1; 7 bases match TRBD1. V was pared by 7 bases and J by 10 bases, with 6 bases of the junction left unmatched. Looked up from germline, CDR1 is KGHDR and CDR2 is SFDVKD. The CDR3 spans 13 residues. CDR3: CATRKGAGSPLHF. In DNA, the CDR3 is TGTGCCACCAGAAAGGGGGCTGGATCACCCCTCCACTTT.

V usage is TRBV29-1 and J usage is TRBJ2-2, with 7 bases lining up with TRBD1. The CDR3 is 13 residues long. V trimming: 5 bases; J trimming: 4 bases; junction bases outside the gene matches: 4. The germline V gene has CDR1 SQVTM and CDR2 ANQGSEA. This CDR3 is CSVRGPATGELFF. CDR3 coding DNA: TGCAGCGTTAGGGGGCCGGCCACCGGGGAGCTGTTTTTT.

This clonotype is a singleton in its sample. This sequence joins TRBV14 and TRBJ1-1; D remains unclear. Germline lookup yields CDR1 SGHDN and CDR2 FVKESK. This CDR3 contains 12 residues. V gave up 10 bases and J gave up 5 bases, with 14 bases separating them. CDR3 in amino acids: CATSPGRTEAFF. In DNA form, the CDR3 reads TGTGCCACCTCCCCGGGGAGGACTGAAGCTTTCTTT.

This clonotype was found a few times. The V and J genes are TRBV5-1 and TRBJ2-7, with a weak D call TRBD2 (6 bases). V was trimmed by 7 bases and J by 5 bases, leaving 19 bases between them. The CDR3 is 14 amino acids. The V gene's germline CDR1 is SGHRS and CDR2 YFSETQ. CDR3 sequence (DNA): TGCGCCAGCGCCCCCAGGGACTCGTCCGACGAGCAGTACTTC. It encodes CASAPRDSSDEQYF.

This clonotype was seen a handful of times. The V call is TRBV27, the J call TRBJ2-7; no definite D call. This CDR3 region has 12 residues. The V gene's germline CDR1 is MNHEY and CDR2 SMNVEV (reference sequence). V was clipped by 3 bases and J by 3 bases, with 6 bases between them. In nucleotides, the CDR3 is TGTGCCAGCAGTTTCCCACACTACGAGCAGTACTTC. It yields the protein CASSFPHYEQYF.

This clonotype was counted between two and nine times. The rearrangement uses TRBV6-6 and TRBJ2-7; the D gene is possibly TRBD1 (6 bases). V gave up 5 bases and J gave up 2 bases, with 13 bases separating them. This CDR3 contains 14 residues. Germline V gene data show CDR1 as MNHNY and CDR2 as SVGAGI (reference sequence). The DNA of the CDR3 is TGTGCCAGCAGTCACATCGGACAGACCTACGAGCAGTACTTC. Protein: CASSHIGQTYEQYF.

The genes are TRBV7-9 and TRBJ2-7; the D call may be TRBD1 or TRBD2 (6 bases each). CDR3 size: 19 residues. The ends were cut back, 2 bases at V and 2 bases at J, with 25 bases in the middle. In germline, CDR1 is SEHNR, CDR2 FQNEAQ (reference sequence). The CDR3 reads CASSLNREVAGKTPYEQYF. The DNA for the CDR3 is TGTGCCAGCAGCTTAAACAGGGAGGTGGCGGGAAAGACCCCCTACGAGCAGTACTTC.

This clonotype was observed a handful of times. The V call is TRBV24-1, the J call TRBJ2-7; 9 nucleotides agree with TRBD1. Per the germline V gene, CDR1 is KGHDR and CDR2 is SFDVKD. The J segment lost 3 bases and the V segment lost 4 bases, leaving 12 bases of the junction unmatched. CDR3 length: 17 amino acids. The CDR3 spells CATSDAPGQGIYYEQYF. For the CDR3, the DNA is TGTGCCACCAGTGACGCCCCGGGACAGGGTATCTACTACGAGCAGTACTTC.

The chain is built from TRBV9 and TRBJ1-5, with D possibly being TRBD1 (6 bases). Per the germline V gene, CDR1 is SGDLS and CDR2 is YYNGEE. Trimming cost V 4 bases and J 4 bases, with 15 bases left between them. This CDR3 contains 15 residues. CDR3 residues: CASSSGTGRNQPQHF. CDR3 in DNA: TGTGCCAGCAGCTCGGGAACAGGGAGGAATCAGCCCCAGCATTTT.

This clonotype was counted ten times or more. The rearrangement uses TRBV20-1 and TRBJ1-2; unclear D gene. The germline V and J ends were trimmed by 0 bases and 4 bases, with 9 bases remaining between them. From germline, CDR1 is DFQATT and CDR2 SNEGSKA (reference sequence). CDR3 size: 13 residues. For the CDR3, the DNA is TGCAGTGCTAGAGACAGGCACACCTATGGCTACACCTTC. Translated: CSARDRHTYGYTF.

This clonotype was counted only a few times. The chain links TRBV5-1 to TRBJ2-5; a weak D match, TRBD2 (6 bases). Per germline, CDR1 SGHRS and CDR2 YFSETQ. This CDR3 comprises 15 residues. V dropped 1 base and J dropped 2 bases, with 12 bases sitting between them. CDR3 sequence: CASSLRTTLQETQYF. DNA for the CDR3: TGCGCCAGCAGCTTGAGGACTACCCTGCAAGAGACCCAGTACTTC.

The chain joins TRBV4-3 to TRBJ2-1, with TRBD2 matching over 7 bases. The CDR3 consists of 16 residues. Losses at the gene ends were 1 base for V and 2 bases for J; bases not matched to a gene: 5. Germline CDR1 reads LGHNA; CDR2 reads YSLEER. The CDR3 spells CASSQVLAGTYNEQFF. The CDR3 nucleotides read TGCGCCAGCAGCCAAGTTTTAGCGGGTACCTACAATGAGCAGTTCTTC.

The sample holds many counts of this clonotype. This chain connects TRBV7-9 to TRBJ2-7; D remains ambiguous. The germline V and J ends were trimmed by 4 bases and 2 bases, with 6 bases remaining between them. The length of the CDR3 is 12 residues. Germline assignment: CDR1 SEHNR and CDR2 FQNEAQ (reference sequence). The CDR3 DNA follows: TGTGCCAGCAGCTCGCTCACCTACGAGCAGTACTTC. It encodes CASSSLTYEQYF.

The J gene is TRBJ2-1, the V gene TRBV27; TRBD2 might be the D (5 bases). This CDR3 has 14 residues. Germline-derived CDR1 and CDR2 are MNHEY and SMNVEV (reference sequence). V lost 2 bases, J lost 10 bases, and 15 bases lay in between. The CDR3 DNA sequence: TGTGCCAGCAGTTTAACCCGAGGGCTCGGGGAGCAGTTCTTC. Translation gives CASSLTRGLGEQFF.

The J gene is TRBJ1-2, the V gene TRBV5-1, with a possible D match to TRBD1 (6 bases). The germline V gene has CDR1 SGHRS and CDR2 YFSETQ. Trimming took 1 base from V and 2 from J, leaving 9 bases between them. This CDR3 has 14 residues. The CDR3: CASSLYQGNYGYTF. CDR3 DNA: TGCGCCAGCAGCTTGTACCAGGGGAACTATGGCTACACCTTC.